This note documents a single TCR beta chain sequence. Its antigen is unidentified. This sample is drawn from a study of breast tumors, draining lymph nodes, adjacent tissues. Findings and caveats of the study: Luminal-like breast cancer showed significantly higher tumor–nontumor repertoire similarity than basal-like. The data were judged consistent with most tumor T cells coming from lymph node and expanding in tumor. The lymph node origin of tumor T cells was framed as consistent with a hypothesis, not demonstrated. Compared with lymph nodes, tumors were less diverse; compared with nontumor tissue, more.

The germline CDR1 and CDR2 sequences are SEHNR and FQNEAQ (reference sequence). The CDR3 sequence is 18 residues long. The V gene end was trimmed by 5 bases and the J gene end by 0 bases; junction bases not matched to a gene: 12. Samples came from axillary lymph nodes draining the breast cancer. Via MiXCR, TCRdb re-called the multiplex PCR reads, giving one row per CDR3 protein. This table has about 80,000 distinct CDR3 sequences, roughly 19% appearing once. The sequence was collected from a female donor with breast cancer. Some clones in this sample may be carry-over from other donors' samples. Input material: axillary lymph node tissue. The chain has TRBV7-9 and TRBJ2-3; 9 bases are shared with TRBD1. CDR3 bases: TGTGCCAGCAGCACCACCGGGACAGGGTCTTTGAGCACAGATACGCAGTATTTT. Protein sequence: CASSTTGTGSLSTDTQYF.